This T cell receptor beta chain emerged from a study of graft-versus-host responses after intestinal transplantation. Study-level background: Multivisceral, liver-intestinal, or isolated intestinal grafts were transplanted into recipients. General study results and limits: Allograft clonal ratios (graft-versus-host to host-versus-graft) were high in patients who had graft-donor T cell macrochimerism. Some GvH clones appeared in ileal mucosa or blood before recipient bone marrow.

Regarding this clone: The target antigen is unknown.

CDR3 length equals 16 residues. V was shortened by 5 bases and J by 2 bases, with 17 bases between the two germline ends. From germline, CDR1 is SGDLS and CDR2 YYNGEE. TCRdb's copy holds only in-frame clones and misses some; the assay was immunoSEQ multiplex PCR. The profile shows about 98,000 clones, roughly 80% of them singletons. The V call is TRBV9, the J call TRBJ2-1; perhaps TRBD1 as D (6 bases). The specimen comprised unstimulated CD8+ T cells sorted from spleen or lymph node cells, sampled before intestinal transplant. This sequence originates from a human donor who received an intestinal transplant. The CDR3 DNA is TGTGCCAGCAGTTTTGAACAGGGAGTGCCCTACAATGAGCAGTTCTTC. Its translation: CASSFEQGVPYNEQFF.